These 29 T cell receptor beta chains were all obtained from the same sample, sequenced in a study of sequential checkpoint blockade in melanoma (dated by TCRdb to between 2018 and 2021). Receptor libraries were prepared by the immunoSEQ multiplex PCR assay. TCRdb mirrors the immuneACCESS table, restricted to in-frame sequences. Some clones are absent from its copies; in checked studies, under half trace to an unresolved V gene, and the reason for the others is unknown. In this sample the table shows around 41,000 clones, just over 85% of which occur a single time. The ten largest account for about 12% of the sample. The treatment or condition label, read with the paper, signifies: randomized to nivolumab then ipilimumab (arm A) or the reverse (arm B). This specimen was CD8+ T cells sorted from blood (inferred from file names), taken from a patient given nivolumab and ipilimumab in sequence. Every receptor here comes from a human donor with melanoma.

The rearrangement links TRBV15 to TRBJ2-2; D is possibly TRBD2 (5 bases). V was clipped by 8 bases and J by 0 bases, with 10 bases between them. The CDR3 runs to 14 residues. CDR1 and CDR2 (germline): LNHNV, YYDKDF (reference sequence). The CDR3 DNA sequence: TGTGCCACCCTAGCTGGCGCGAACACCGGGGAGCTGTTTTTT. This encodes CATLAGANTGELFF.

The gene calls are TRBV4-1 and TRBJ2-7; 7 bases align to TRBD1. Losses at the gene ends were 2 bases for V and 0 bases for J; bases not matched to a gene: 4. Germline V gives CDR1 MGHRA, CDR2 YSYEKL. The length of the CDR3 is 15 residues. In DNA form, the CDR3 reads TGCGCCAGCAGCCAAAACAGGGGCGGCTCCTACGAGCAGTACTTC. This codes for CASSQNRGGSYEQYF.

This clone was detected only a few times. The chain uses TRBV7-3 and TRBJ2-7, with a weak D call TRBD2 (6 bases). The CDR3 is 13 amino acids. V was pared by 5 bases and J by 3 bases, with 11 bases between. Germline loops: CDR1 SGHTA, CDR2 FQGTGA. The chain's CDR3 is CASSEGLLYEQYV. CDR3 coding DNA: TGTGCCAGCAGCGAGGGACTCCTCTACGAGCAGTACGTC.

V usage is TRBV29-1 and J usage is TRBJ2-3; 7 bases are a match to TRBD1. The CDR3 is 14 amino acids. V lost 3 bases to trimming and J lost 2 bases; unmatched junction nucleotides: 5. The germline V gene has CDR1 SQVTM and CDR2 ANQGSEA. The CDR3 region is CSVDTGQTTDTQYF. DNA of the CDR3: TGCAGCGTTGATACGGGACAGACCACAGATACGCAGTATTTT.

The gene calls are TRBV27 and TRBJ2-7; a weak D match, TRBD1 (5 bases). The CDR3 contains 13 residues. Germline loops: CDR1 MNHEY, CDR2 SMNVEV (reference sequence). V was shortened by 3 bases and J by 3 bases, with 9 bases between the two germline ends. CDR3 bases: TGTGCCAGCAGTTTGGGGCCGCACTACGAGCAGTACTTC. Its protein product is CASSLGPHYEQYF.

The chain joins TRBV5-4 to TRBJ2-3; D possibly corresponds to TRBD2 (5 bases). This CDR3 has 14 residues. Germline lookup yields CDR1 SGHNT and CDR2 YYREEE (reference sequence). V gave up 4 bases and J gave up 1 base, with 10 bases separating them. This CDR3 is CASSRLRGTDTQYF. In nucleotides, the CDR3 is TGTGCCAGCAGCCGCCTGAGGGGCACAGATACGCAGTATTTT. Filled out from reference TRBV5-4 and TRBJ2-3, the complete variable domain reads ETGVTQSPTHLIKTRGQQVTLRCSSQSGHNTVSWYQQALGQGPQFIFQYYREEENGRGNFPPRFSGLQFPNYSSELNVNALELDDSALYLCASSRLRGTDTQYFGPGTRLTVL.

This clone was counted only a few times. The chain links TRBV7-3 to TRBJ2-7; 7 bases line up with TRBD1. Looked up from germline, CDR1 is SGHTA and CDR2 is FQGTGA. There are 14 residues in the CDR3. V dropped 5 bases and J dropped 4; count of bases not matched to a gene: 8. The CDR3 loop reads CASSPGTDPYEQYV. The CDR3 region has the DNA TGTGCCAGCAGCCCCGGGACAGACCCATACGAGCAGTACGTC.

The genes are TRBV5-6 and TRBJ2-5; maybe TRBD1 (6 bases). Gene TRBJ2-7 matches the end of the DNA better, so the J call may be wrong. In germline, CDR1 is SGHDT, CDR2 YYEEEE. This CDR3 has 13 residues. The CDR3 region is CASSPGQSYEQYF. Written as DNA, the CDR3 is TGTGCCAGCAGCCCAGGACAGTCCTACGAGCAGTACTTC.

As concerns this clone: Other nucleotide sequences in the sample specify the same CDR3. In DNA form, the CDR3 reads TGTGCCAGCAGTATACCACAGGACCGGGCTCTAGATCTGTCTATTGAAAAACTGTTTTTT. Its translation: CASSIPQDRALDLSIEKLFF. J is TRBJ1-4 and V is TRBV28, with D possibly matching TRBD1 (5 bases). Germline V gene data show CDR1 as MDHEN and CDR2 as SYDVKM. The ends were cut back, 5 bases at V and 7 bases at J, with 32 bases in the middle. The CDR3 contains 20 residues.

The chain has TRBV7-2 and TRBJ2-1; TRBD2 matches 11 bases. There are 14 residues in the CDR3. In germline, CDR1 is SGHTA, CDR2 FQGNSA. With V trimmed by 3 bases and J by 12 bases, 7 bases remained unmatched. The CDR3 region has the DNA TGTGCCAGCAGCTTTTCCCTAGCGGGAGGTTTGCAGTTCTTC. It is translated as CASSFSLAGGLQFF.

Turning to this clone: The missing conserved phenylalanine or tryptophan at the end of this CDR3 makes a read error likely. The V and J genes are TRBV27 and TRBJ1-1, with 8 bases fitting TRBD1. V gave up 5 bases and J gave up 5 bases; unmatched junction bases: 7. Germline assignment: CDR1 MNHEY and CDR2 SMNVEV (reference sequence). CDR3 length: 14 amino acids. The CDR3 coding sequence is TGTGCCAGCAGTATACAGGGGGTGTGGACTGAAGCTTTCCTT. Amino acids: CASSIQGVWTEAFL.

This chain links TRBV4-1 with TRBJ1-1, with D tentatively TRBD1 (6 bases). The germline V gene has CDR1 MGHRA and CDR2 YSYEKL. V lost 3 bases and J 1 base, leaving 9 bases between the germline ends. The CDR3 has 14 amino acids. CDR3 DNA sequence: TGCGCCAGCAGCCATCGACAGGAGAACACTGAAGCTTTCTTT. Translation gives CASSHRQENTEAFF.

This chain links TRBV13 with TRBJ1-2, with D possibly matching TRBD1 (5 bases). The CDR3 runs to 13 residues. V lost 4 bases and J lost 6, with 12 bases in between. In germline, CDR1 is PRHDT, CDR2 FYEKMQ (reference sequence). The CDR3 protein is CASSSPRDHGYTF. In DNA, the CDR3 is TGTGCCAGCAGCTCCCCCAGGGATCATGGCTACACCTTC.

The CDR3 bases are TGTGCCAGTAGTATAGGGGCCCGCGAAGCTTTCTTT. It encodes CASSIGAREAFF. The gene calls are TRBV19 and TRBJ1-1; D gene ambiguous. With 1 base removed from V and 8 bases from J, the gap between germline ends came to 8 bases. The CDR3 is made up of 12 amino acids. Germline CDR1 reads LNHDA; CDR2 reads SQIVND (reference sequence).

The chain recombines TRBV7-9 with TRBJ2-5; maybe TRBD2 (6 bases). CDR1 SEHNR and CDR2 FQNEAQ come from the germline V gene (reference sequence). The CDR3 runs 13 residues. Trimming shortened V by 5 bases and J by 2 bases, and 9 bases separated the two germline ends. The CDR3 sequence: CASSHLAQETQYF. The CDR3 DNA sequence: TGTGCCAGCAGCCATCTAGCGCAAGAGACCCAGTACTTC.

This sequence joins TRBV7-2 and TRBJ2-1, with a possible D match to TRBD1 (5 bases). CDR1 and CDR2 from the germline V gene are SGHTA and FQGNSA. The CDR3 extends over 13 amino acids. V lost 0 bases and J lost 10, with 10 bases in between. The DNA for the CDR3 is TGTGCCAGCAGCTTAGCCCAGGGAAACGAGCAGTTCTTC. Encoded protein: CASSLAQGNEQFF.

The chain combines TRBV15 with TRBJ2-1; 7 bases fit TRBD2. Germline V CDR1 and CDR2: LNHNV, YYDKDF (reference sequence). The V gene end was trimmed by 1 base and the J gene end by 9 bases; junction bases not matched to a gene: 15. The CDR3 spans 17 residues. The CDR3 protein is CATSRGGLGVLVGEQFF. The CDR3 DNA follows: TGTGCCACCAGCAGAGGAGGACTAGGGGTTTTGGTGGGTGAGCAGTTCTTC.

The V and J genes are TRBV7-8 and TRBJ1-3; no clear D gene. Germline CDR1 SGHVS, CDR2 FQNEAQ. Trimming took 2 bases from V and 0 from J, leaving 11 bases between them. CDR3 length: 16 residues. In DNA, the CDR3 is TGTGCCAGCAGCTTATTCGGACGGGACTCTGGAAACACCATATATTTT. Protein product: CASSLFGRDSGNTIYF.

The chain uses TRBV27 and TRBJ2-1, with D tentatively TRBD1 (6 bases). CDR1 and CDR2 (germline): MNHEY, SMNVEV (reference sequence). The CDR3 consists of 13 residues. V was cut by 5 bases and J by 1 base, with 6 bases left in between. The CDR3 sequence: CASSGQSYNEQFF. CDR3 sequence (DNA): TGTGCCAGCAGTGGACAGTCCTACAATGAGCAGTTCTTC.

CDR3 DNA: TGTGCCAGCAGCTTAGTAGCGCCCTTGGGGGAGCTGTTTTTT. Translated: CASSLVAPLGELFF. This rearrangement joins TRBV7-9 to TRBJ2-2; D may be TRBD2 (5 bases). V dropped 1 base and J dropped 8 bases, with 11 bases sitting between them. The CDR3 extends over 14 amino acids. Germline CDR1 SEHNR, CDR2 FQNEAQ (reference sequence).

The chain joins TRBV4-1 to TRBJ2-5; a weak D match, TRBD1 (6 bases). Germline values: CDR1 MGHRA, CDR2 YSYEKL. The CDR3 sequence is 14 residues long. V was trimmed by 1 base and J by 3 bases, leaving 9 bases between them. The CDR3, as DNA: TGCGCCAGCAGCCAAGTGTCAGGGGAAGAGACCCAGTACTTC. Protein: CASSQVSGEETQYF.

The chain carries TRBV4-3 and TRBJ2-5, with D possibly being TRBD2 (6 bases). The V end was cut by 0 bases, the J end by 2 bases, with 10 bases between. This CDR3 contains 15 residues. Germline assignment: CDR1 LGHNA and CDR2 YSLEER. CDR3 protein: CASSQEEGLQETQYF. CDR3 bases: TGCGCCAGCAGCCAAGAGGAGGGGTTACAAGAGACCCAGTACTTC.

This chain joins TRBV19 and TRBJ1-2; TRBD1 might be the D (5 bases). Germline values: CDR1 LNHDA, CDR2 SQIVND (reference sequence). Trimming stripped 7 bases from V and 4 bases from J, with 10 bases between. The CDR3 extends over 12 amino acids. For the CDR3, the DNA is TGTGCCAGTACCCAGGGCGGCTATGGCTACACCTTC. As protein: CASTQGGYGYTF.

This clone has a single count. CDR3 in DNA: TGTGCCAGTAGTTCAGGGGTTCAGCCCCAGCATTTT. Translated, it gives CASSSGVQPQHF. This chain uses TRBV19 with TRBJ1-5; the D gene is possibly TRBD1 (6 bases). There are 12 residues in the CDR3. V was clipped by 5 bases and J by 6 bases, with 8 bases between them. The germline V gene encodes CDR1 LNHDA and CDR2 SQIVND (reference sequence).

J is TRBJ2-1 and V is TRBV2; TRBD1 matches at 9 bases. Germline V lookup: CDR1 SNHLY, CDR2 FYNNEI. Trimming took 6 bases from V and 6 from J; bases not matched to a gene: 9. The CDR3 sequence is 15 residues long. CDR3 nucleotides: TGTGCCAGCAGCGGCGGACAGGGGTGGTCCAATGAGCAGTTCTTC. This codes for CASSGGQGWSNEQFF. Combining the CDR3 with reference TRBV2 and TRBJ2-1 gives the whole variable domain EPEVTQTPSHQVTQMGQEVILRCVPISNHLYFYWYRQILGQKVEFLVSFYNNEISEKSEIFDDQFSVERPDGSNFTLKIRSTKLEDSAMYFCASSGGQGWSNEQFFGPGTRLTVL.

This clone was seen only a few times. The V call is TRBV4-1, the J call TRBJ2-1; TRBD2 matches at 14 bases. This CDR3 is built from 14 residues. J was trimmed by 15 bases and V by 3 bases; bases with no gene match: 7. Germline V gives CDR1 MGHRA, CDR2 YSYEKL. The CDR3 nucleotides are TGCGCCAGCAGCCAGGGACTAGCGGGAGAAGGTCCGTTCTTC. The encoded protein is CASSQGLAGEGPFF.

V and J are TRBV7-9 and TRBJ2-2; 9 bases agree with TRBD2. Germline V gives CDR1 SEHNR, CDR2 FQNEAQ (reference sequence). The trim removed 4 bases at V and 6 bases at J, leaving 9 bases unmatched. The CDR3 totals 16 residues. CDR3 in DNA: TGTGCCAGCAGCTCAACTCTAGCGGGGTTGCCCGGGGAGCTGTTTTTT. Its protein is CASSSTLAGLPGELFF.

V usage is TRBV27 and J usage is TRBJ2-2; TRBD2 aligns across 9 bases. The CDR3 runs to 17 residues. J gave up 4 bases and V 5 bases, and 11 bases lay outside the gene matches. CDR1 is MNHEY, CDR2 SMNVEV, per germline (reference sequence). The DNA for the CDR3 is TGTGCCAGCAGTCCGATTGCGGGAGGGCCTGTCACCGGGGAGCTGTTTTTT. Its protein product is CASSPIAGGPVTGELFF.

J is TRBJ2-7 and V is TRBV5-1; possible D gene TRBD1, 6 bases. V lost 4 bases to trimming and J lost 2 bases, with 10 bases between them. Germline CDR1 and CDR2: SGHRS and YFSETQ. The CDR3 has 13 residues. CDR3 region: CASSPSGAYEQYF. DNA for the CDR3: TGCGCCAGCAGCCCTTCAGGGGCCTACGAGCAGTACTTC.